This is a list of T cell receptor beta chains from one sample in a study of memory CD4+ T cells and cytomegalovirus serostatus. The repertoire was sequenced with immunoSEQ multiplex PCR; TCRdb's copy has only in-frame clones and lacks some. The sample holds over 40,000 clones, 70% to 75% seen once. The sample taken for sequencing was memory CD4+ T cells from blood. The receptor source for this set is an adult in good health and CMV-seropositive. The CDR3 runs from the conserved cysteine through the conserved F or W. D genes are given only for firm matches. A clone size is listed for some rows: how often the clone was seen (once, few, many), or a class if it is expanded.

d_call: NA; v_call: TRBV7-2; j_call: TRBJ1-1; clone_size: NA; cdr3_nt: TGTGCCAGCAGCTTAGGGAGGACGGGAGGTGAAGCTTTCTTT; cdr3_aa: CASSLGRTGGEAFF
d_call: NA; v_call: TRBV4-3; j_call: TRBJ1-5; clone_size: NA; cdr3_nt: TGCGCCAGCAGCCAAGATGACAAGAAAAATCAGCCCCAGCATTTT; cdr3_aa: CASSQDDKKNQPQHF
d_call: NA; v_call: TRBV10-1; j_call: TRBJ2-7; clone_size: NA; cdr3_nt: TGCGCCAGCAGTGCAGGGATTGTATACGAGCAGTACTTC; cdr3_aa: CASSAGIVYEQYF
d_call: NA; v_call: TRBV6-5; j_call: TRBJ1-1; clone_size: NA; cdr3_nt: TGTGCCAGCAGTTCGCCCGGCTGGGGCACTGAAGCTTTCTTT; cdr3_aa: CASSSPGWGTEAFF
d_call: NA; v_call: TRBV19; j_call: TRBJ1-4; clone_size: NA; cdr3_nt: TGTGCCAGTAGTATCGACCGGAGCACAGGAGGTGAAAAACTGTTTTTT; cdr3_aa: CASSIDRSTGGEKLFF
d_call: TRBD2; v_call: TRBV15; j_call: TRBJ2-5; clone_size: few; cdr3_nt: TGTGCCACCAGCAGCTCTAGCGGGGGCTTGGAGACCCAGTACTTC; cdr3_aa: CATSSSSGGLETQYF
d_call: NA; v_call: TRBV2; j_call: TRBJ2-6; clone_size: NA; cdr3_nt: TGTGCCAGCAGAGACGGGACACACTTCTCTGGGGCCAACGTCCTGACTTTC; cdr3_aa: CASRDGTHFSGANVLTF
d_call: NA; v_call: TRBV15; j_call: TRBJ2-1; clone_size: NA; cdr3_nt: TGTGCCACCAGCAGAGAACGGCCGGGGCTCTACAATGAGCAGTTCTTC; cdr3_aa: CATSRERPGLYNEQFF
d_call: NA; v_call: TRBV5-6; j_call: TRBJ1-1; clone_size: NA; cdr3_nt: TGTGCCAGCAGCTTGCCGGGGACTGAAGCTTTCTTT; cdr3_aa: CASSLPGTEAFF
d_call: TRBD2; v_call: TRBV27; j_call: TRBJ2-7; clone_size: NA; cdr3_nt: TGTGCCAGCAGTTTACTTGGGACTAGCGGTTCCTACGAGCAGTACTTC; cdr3_aa: CASSLLGTSGSYEQYF
d_call: NA; v_call: TRBV7-9; j_call: TRBJ1-3; clone_size: few; cdr3_nt: TGTGCCAGCAGCTTAGTTTCGGTGAACTCTGGAAACACCATATATTTT; cdr3_aa: CASSLVSVNSGNTIYF
d_call: NA; v_call: TRBV14; j_call: TRBJ2-3; clone_size: NA; cdr3_nt: TGTGCCAGCAGCCAATCCTTGGGGGATACGCAGTATTTT; cdr3_aa: CASSQSLGDTQYF
d_call: TRBD2; v_call: TRBV7-9; j_call: TRBJ2-5; clone_size: few; cdr3_nt: TGTGCCAGCAGTTCTAGCGGGGGGGAGACCCAGTACTTC; cdr3_aa: CASSSSGGETQYF
d_call: TRBD1; v_call: TRBV6-6; j_call: TRBJ1-5; clone_size: NA; cdr3_nt: TGTGCCAGCAGCTCCAGGGACAGGGGGTATCAGCCCCAGCATTTT; cdr3_aa: CASSSRDRGYQPQHF
d_call: NA; v_call: TRBV10-3; j_call: TRBJ1-5; clone_size: NA; cdr3_nt: TGTGCCATCAGTGGAAATAGCAATCAGCCCCAGCATTTT; cdr3_aa: CAISGNSNQPQHF
d_call: NA; v_call: TRBV5-4; j_call: TRBJ1-2; clone_size: few; cdr3_nt: TGTGCCAGCAGCTGGGGCCCGTCATCTAACTATGGCTACACCTTC; cdr3_aa: CASSWGPSSNYGYTF
d_call: NA; v_call: TRBV19; j_call: TRBJ2-5; clone_size: NA; cdr3_nt: TGTGCCAGTAGTATAGGTGTCAGGGGGGATGAGACCCAGTACTTC; cdr3_aa: CASSIGVRGDETQYF
d_call: NA; v_call: TRBV6-6; j_call: TRBJ1-1; clone_size: NA; cdr3_nt: TGTGCCAGCAGCTACATGGGGGGCATGAACACTGAAGCTTTCTTT; cdr3_aa: CASSYMGGMNTEAFF
d_call: NA; v_call: TRBV2; j_call: TRBJ1-1; clone_size: few; cdr3_nt: TGTGCCAGCAGTGAATCACCAATTGAGCTAATGGTGGATGGAGCTTTCTTT; cdr3_aa: CASSESPIELMVDGAFF
d_call: NA; v_call: TRBV7-2; j_call: TRBJ1-5; clone_size: few; cdr3_nt: TGTGCCAGCAGCACGGACAGCACGCTTCAGCCCCAGCATTTT; cdr3_aa: CASSTDSTLQPQHF
d_call: TRBD2; v_call: TRBV7-2; j_call: TRBJ2-3; clone_size: NA; cdr3_nt: TGTGCCAGCAGCCCTCAAGTGTTGCTAGCGGGGGGTGGGGATACGCAGTATTTT; cdr3_aa: CASSPQVLLAGGGDTQYF
d_call: NA; v_call: TRBV7-2; j_call: TRBJ2-7; clone_size: NA; cdr3_nt: TGTGCCAGCAGCAGGTGGGGACGCTACGAGCAGTACTTC; cdr3_aa: CASSRWGRYEQYF
d_call: NA; v_call: TRBV19; j_call: TRBJ2-7; clone_size: NA; cdr3_nt: TGTGCCAGTAGCTGGGGCCGTGACTACGAGCAGTACTTC; cdr3_aa: CASSWGRDYEQYF
d_call: NA; v_call: TRBV4-3; j_call: TRBJ2-6; clone_size: NA; cdr3_nt: TGCGCCAGCAGCCTATCCTCTGGGGCCAACGTCCTGACTTTC; cdr3_aa: CASSLSSGANVLTF
d_call: NA; v_call: TRBV4-1; j_call: TRBJ1-1; clone_size: NA; cdr3_nt: TGCGCCAGCAGCCACCCCCTTCGGCAGGGGAAATCCACTGAAGCTTTCTTT; cdr3_aa: CASSHPLRQGKSTEAFF
d_call: TRBD1; v_call: TRBV15; j_call: TRBJ1-4; clone_size: NA; cdr3_nt: TGTGCCACCGCAACTAGGGGGCAAGGGGGTGAAAAACTGTTTTTT; cdr3_aa: CATATRGQGGEKLFF
d_call: TRBD2; v_call: TRBV7-6; j_call: TRBJ2-2; clone_size: NA; cdr3_nt: TGTGCCAGCAGCTTCAGTCTCAGCGGGGGGACCGGGGAGCTGTTTTTT; cdr3_aa: CASSFSLSGGTGELFF
d_call: NA; v_call: TRBV25-1; j_call: TRBJ1-1; clone_size: NA; cdr3_nt: TGTGCCAGCAGTGAGTACAGGGCCACTGAAGCTTTCTTT; cdr3_aa: CASSEYRATEAFF
d_call: NA; v_call: TRBV6-5; j_call: TRBJ2-3; clone_size: NA; cdr3_nt: TGTGCCAGCAGTTATTCTGCTAGCACAGATACGCAGTATTTT; cdr3_aa: CASSYSASTDTQYF
d_call: NA; v_call: TRBV5-6; j_call: TRBJ2-7; clone_size: NA; cdr3_nt: TGTGCCAGCAGTTCACGTAGGTGGGAGCAGTACTTC; cdr3_aa: CASSSRRWEQYF
d_call: NA; v_call: TRBV6-6; j_call: TRBJ2-3; clone_size: few; cdr3_nt: TGTGCCAGCAGTTATTCACCCCGTCCTAGCGCAGATACGCAGTATTTT; cdr3_aa: CASSYSPRPSADTQYF
d_call: TRBD2; v_call: TRBV4-2; j_call: TRBJ2-1; clone_size: NA; cdr3_nt: TGTGCCAGCAGCCTAGCGGGCCTCCAAAATGAGCAGTTCTTC; cdr3_aa: CASSLAGLQNEQFF
d_call: TRBD1; v_call: TRBV5-1; j_call: TRBJ2-7; clone_size: NA; cdr3_nt: TGCGCCAGCAGCGGCGGCGAGGGGGCCATTTCCTACGAGCAGTACTTC; cdr3_aa: CASSGGEGAISYEQYF
d_call: TRBD1; v_call: TRBV7-9; j_call: TRBJ1-4; clone_size: NA; cdr3_nt: TGTGCCAGCAGCTTAACAGGGGGCGCGTATGAAAAACTGTTTTTT; cdr3_aa: CASSLTGGAYEKLFF
d_call: TRBD1; v_call: TRBV7-2; j_call: TRBJ1-3; clone_size: NA; cdr3_nt: TGTGCCAGCAGCTCGGACAGGGGGATAGCTGGAAACACCATATATTTT; cdr3_aa: CASSSDRGIAGNTIYF
d_call: NA; v_call: TRBV6-5; j_call: TRBJ1-4; clone_size: once; cdr3_nt: TGTGCCAGCAGTTACTCGTTAAGCTTCAATGAAAAACTGTTTTTT; cdr3_aa: CASSYSLSFNEKLFF
d_call: NA; v_call: TRBV4-1; j_call: TRBJ1-4; clone_size: NA; cdr3_nt: TGCGCCAGCAGCGGGGGGTTTGGGGCTACTAATGAAAAACTGTTTTTT; cdr3_aa: CASSGGFGATNEKLFF
d_call: NA; v_call: TRBV4-2; j_call: TRBJ1-2; clone_size: once; cdr3_nt: TGTGCCAGCAGCCAAGATCTTAAGGGGATCTATGGCTACACCTTC; cdr3_aa: CASSQDLKGIYGYTF
d_call: NA; v_call: TRBV28; j_call: TRBJ2-3; clone_size: NA; cdr3_nt: TGTGCCAGCAGTTCCTTTCGGGGCACAGATACGCAGTATTTT; cdr3_aa: CASSSFRGTDTQYF
d_call: NA; v_call: TRBV7-6; j_call: TRBJ2-2; clone_size: NA; cdr3_nt: TGTGCCAGCAGCCCCCACGTCTCCGGGGAGCTGTTTTTT; cdr3_aa: CASSPHVSGELFF
d_call: NA; v_call: TRBV4-3; j_call: TRBJ2-1; clone_size: NA; cdr3_nt: TGCGCCAGCAGCCAAGCCCTGAGCGGTAACTCCTACAATGAGCAGTTCTTC; cdr3_aa: CASSQALSGNSYNEQFF
d_call: NA; v_call: TRBV10-1; j_call: TRBJ2-1; clone_size: NA; cdr3_nt: TGCGCCAGCAGGGGGGACAATGAGCAGTTCTTC; cdr3_aa: CASRGDNEQFF
d_call: NA; v_call: TRBV23-1; j_call: TRBJ1-5; clone_size: once; cdr3_nt: TGCGCCAGCAGTCAATCGGGAGGACTTAGCAATCAGCCCCAGCATTTT; cdr3_aa: CASSQSGGLSNQPQHF
d_call: NA; v_call: TRBV6-5; j_call: TRBJ2-2; clone_size: NA; cdr3_nt: TGTGCCAGCCTCGGCTGGAACACCGGGGAGCTGTTTTTT; cdr3_aa: CASLGWNTGELFF
d_call: NA; v_call: TRBV6-5; j_call: TRBJ1-2; clone_size: NA; cdr3_nt: TGTGCCAGCAGTTCCGGCTTCTATGGCTACACCTTC; cdr3_aa: CASSSGFYGYTF
d_call: NA; v_call: TRBV11-3; j_call: TRBJ2-6; clone_size: once; cdr3_nt: TGTGCCAGCAGCTCAGTCAGGTCGACTCTATACTCTGGGGCCAACGTCCTGACTTTC; cdr3_aa: CASSSVRSTLYSGANVLTF
d_call: NA; v_call: TRBV5-1; j_call: TRBJ2-7; clone_size: once; cdr3_nt: TGCGCCAGCAGTTTGGTTCGGACCGACTACGAGCAGTACTTC; cdr3_aa: CASSLVRTDYEQYF
d_call: NA; v_call: TRBV19; j_call: TRBJ1-5; clone_size: NA; cdr3_nt: TGTGCCAGTAGTATGTGGCGGGACGGTAGCAATCAGCCCCAGCATTTT; cdr3_aa: CASSMWRDGSNQPQHF
d_call: TRBD1; v_call: TRBV6-1; j_call: TRBJ2-2; clone_size: few; cdr3_nt: TGTGCCAGCAGAGGGGACAGCGTGAACACCGGGGAGCTGTTTTTT; cdr3_aa: CASRGDSVNTGELFF
d_call: NA; v_call: TRBV11-3; j_call: TRBJ2-3; clone_size: NA; cdr3_nt: TGTGCCAGCAGCTTAGGCGGGGCGAACACAGATACGCAGTATTTT; cdr3_aa: CASSLGGANTDTQYF
d_call: NA; v_call: TRBV5-6; j_call: TRBJ1-4; clone_size: NA; cdr3_nt: TGTGCCAGCAGCTTCGGTCAATTTAATGAAAAACTGTTTTTT; cdr3_aa: CASSFGQFNEKLFF
d_call: NA; v_call: TRBV11-3; j_call: TRBJ2-3; clone_size: NA; cdr3_nt: TGTGCCAGCAGCTTTAGTAGTTCGGGTACGCAGTATTTT; cdr3_aa: CASSFSSSGTQYF
d_call: NA; v_call: TRBV2; j_call: TRBJ1-5; clone_size: NA; cdr3_nt: TGTGCCAGCAGTCGGACCGATAGCAATCAGCCCCAGCATTTT; cdr3_aa: CASSRTDSNQPQHF